Below, 5 T cell receptor beta chains from the same sample are listed, as sequenced in a study of T cells in tuberculosis. TCRdb keeps only in-frame clones here, not all; method: immunoSEQ multiplex PCR. This table has 35,000 to 45,000 clones, approximately 94% appearing once. The specimen was PBMCs. The receptors shown here come from a donor under 30 with latent tuberculosis or without tuberculosis infection. Some clones in this sample may be carry-over from other donors' samples.

This clone was seen once. The V and J genes are TRBV7-2 and TRBJ1-4, with D hard to call. The CDR3 length is 15 residues. In germline, CDR1 is SGHTA, CDR2 FQGNSA. The germline V and J ends were trimmed by 5 bases and 4 bases, with 14 bases remaining between them. The CDR3 DNA sequence: TGTGCCAGCAGCCCTCAGACATCCTTTAATGAAAAACTGTTTTTT. Translated, it gives CASSPQTSFNEKLFF.

This clone was seen once. The chain couples TRBV4-3 to TRBJ2-3; 11 nucleotides line up with TRBD1. Germline V gene lookup returns CDR1 LGHNA and CDR2 YSLEER. The length of the CDR3 is 15 residues. The J segment lost 6 bases and the V segment lost 0 bases, leaving 2 bases of the junction unmatched. For the CDR3, the DNA is TGCGCCAGCAGCCAAGACGGGACAGGGGGTGATACGCAGTATTTT. This gives the protein CASSQDGTGGDTQYF.

The rearrangement joins TRBV30 to TRBJ1-3; D unclear. The CDR3 runs 14 residues. Germline V gene sequence: CDR1 GTSNPN, CDR2 SVGIG (reference sequence). V lost 3 bases and J lost 0, with 9 bases in between. Written as DNA, the CDR3 is TGTGCCTGGAGACGGTCCAACTCTGGAAACACCATATATTTT. Residues: CAWRRSNSGNTIYF.

The rearrangement uses TRBV6-1 and TRBJ1-4, with D hard to call. CDR3 length: 16 residues. Germline V gene sequence: CDR1 MNHNS, CDR2 SASEGT. V was cut by 1 base and J by 0 bases, with 9 bases left in between. DNA of the CDR3: TGTGCCAGCAGTGAAGGACTCGTTGCAACTAATGAAAAACTGTTTTTT. Translated, it gives CASSEGLVATNEKLFF.

The genes are TRBV6-5 and TRBJ1-2; no reliable D call. The CDR3 covers 13 residues. The germline V gene has CDR1 MNHEY and CDR2 SVGAGI. V dropped 2 bases and J dropped 4 bases, with 8 bases sitting between them. CDR3 DNA: TGTGCCAGCAGTTACGCCGGGAGCTATGGCTACACCTTC. Its protein product is CASSYAGSYGYTF.